The 9 T cell receptor beta chains in this list originate from one sample, sequenced in a study of HIV-infected patients and healthy controls. Antiretroviral therapy had run roughly three months, about 14 weeks, before follow-up blood collection. No cell fractionation was done, so the repertoire covers all unsorted peripheral blood T cells. 450 to 600 ng RNA was reverse transcribed with alpha and beta constant-region primers. Each of the alpha and beta chains got its own library through chain-specific third strand synthesis with indices. TCRdb processed the 5' RACE reads anew with MiXCR; each CDR3 protein has one entry. The table lists about 10,000 distinct CDR3 sequences, approximately 6% of them singletons. Here the sequenced sample was blood, taken during antiretroviral therapy. Every receptor here comes from an adult with HIV infection. The donor label of this sample is uncertain.

This clonotype is labeled as medium-sized. The J gene is TRBJ2-7, the V gene TRBV27; 12 bases fit TRBD2. J gave up 2 bases and V 5 bases, and 7 bases lay outside the gene matches. Looked up from germline, CDR1 is MNHEY and CDR2 is SMNVEV (reference sequence). There are 16 residues in the CDR3. CDR3 DNA sequence: TGTGCCAGCAGTCCGGGACTAGCGGGTTCGCCCTACGAGCAGTACTTC. Translation: CASSPGLAGSPYEQYF.

The V call is TRBV10-3, the J call TRBJ2-7, with 7 bases lining up with TRBD2. Germline CDR1 ENHRY, CDR2 SYGVKD. The V gene end was trimmed by 3 bases and the J gene end by 2 bases; junction bases not matched to a gene: 7. The CDR3 loop spans 15 amino acids. CDR3 sequence (DNA): TGTGCCATCAGTGATTTGGGGGGAGGGCCCTACGAGCAGTACTTC. It encodes CAISDLGGGPYEQYF.

This clonotype was seen at least ten times. This likely comes from a read error, as the CDR3 has no conserved phenylalanine or tryptophan at its end. The chain uses TRBV20-1 and TRBJ2-3; 11 nucleotides align to TRBD2. The CDR3 loop spans 18 amino acids. Trimming removed 0 bases from V and 0 bases from J; junction bases left unmatched: 8. The germline V gene encodes CDR1 DFQATT and CDR2 SNEGSKA (reference sequence). CDR3 in DNA: TGCAGTGCTAGAGATCCCCTTAGGACTAGCGGGAGCACAGATACGCAGTATCTT. Translated: CSARDPLRTSGSTDTQYL.

The genes are TRBV12-3 or TRBV12-4 and TRBJ1-1; a weak D match, TRBD1 (5 bases). V was trimmed by 7 bases and J by 5 bases, leaving 14 bases between them. This CDR3 is 13 amino acids long. Written as DNA, the CDR3 is TGTGCCAGCATTCTAGAGGAGGGGACTGAAGCTTTCTTT. Translated, it gives CASILEEGTEAFF.

This clonotype was seen repeatedly, ten times or more. This chain connects TRBV5-6 to TRBJ2-5; 9 bases are a match to TRBD2. The junction had 7 bases not matched to a gene; V was cut back by 0 bases and J by 1 base. The CDR3 is made up of 17 amino acids. Germline V gene data show CDR1 as SGHDT and CDR2 as YYEEEE. CDR3 DNA: TGTGCCAGCAGCTTGGCCGCGGCTAGCGGGGTCCAAGAGACCCAGTACTTC. This gives the protein CASSLAAASGVQETQYF.

This clonotype was picked up many times. This chain uses TRBV7-9 with TRBJ2-3; TRBD2 agrees at 10 bases. The trim removed 3 bases at V and 4 bases at J, leaving 1 base unmatched. This CDR3 contains 14 residues. Germline V gene data show CDR1 as SEHNR and CDR2 as FQNEAQ (reference sequence). The CDR3 sequence: CASSLLAGADTQYF. The CDR3 nucleotides read TGTGCCAGCAGCTTGCTAGCGGGAGCAGATACGCAGTATTTT.

By frequency in the sample, this clonotype is medium-sized. This sequence joins TRBV2 and TRBJ1-2, with no clear D. This CDR3 has 12 amino acids. From germline, CDR1 is SNHLY and CDR2 FYNNEI. V was shortened by 3 bases and J by 4 bases, with 6 bases between the two germline ends. The CDR3 sequence is CASSDRSYGYTF. CDR3 DNA sequence: TGTGCCAGCAGTGACAGGAGCTATGGCTACACCTTC.

This clonotype has ten or more counts. The chain uses TRBV19 and TRBJ2-3; D is unclear. V lost 6 bases and J lost 3, with 13 bases in between. From germline, CDR1 is LNHDA and CDR2 SQIVND (reference sequence). The CDR3 is 14 residues long. CDR3 sequence reads: CASSRQSRTDTQYF. In DNA form, the CDR3 reads TGTGCCAGTAGCCGCCAATCAAGGACAGATACGCAGTATTTT.

In this sample, this clonotype turned up many times. V gene TRBV21-1 combines with J gene TRBJ2-3; whether TRBD2, the table's D call, matches the DNA was not checked. TRBV21-1 represents a pseudogene. The CDR3 contains 18 residues. CDR3 in DNA: TGTGCCAGCAGCAAATCGGAGCTAGCCCAGATCCGCACAGATACGCAGTATTTT. This encodes CASSKSELAQIRTDTQYF.